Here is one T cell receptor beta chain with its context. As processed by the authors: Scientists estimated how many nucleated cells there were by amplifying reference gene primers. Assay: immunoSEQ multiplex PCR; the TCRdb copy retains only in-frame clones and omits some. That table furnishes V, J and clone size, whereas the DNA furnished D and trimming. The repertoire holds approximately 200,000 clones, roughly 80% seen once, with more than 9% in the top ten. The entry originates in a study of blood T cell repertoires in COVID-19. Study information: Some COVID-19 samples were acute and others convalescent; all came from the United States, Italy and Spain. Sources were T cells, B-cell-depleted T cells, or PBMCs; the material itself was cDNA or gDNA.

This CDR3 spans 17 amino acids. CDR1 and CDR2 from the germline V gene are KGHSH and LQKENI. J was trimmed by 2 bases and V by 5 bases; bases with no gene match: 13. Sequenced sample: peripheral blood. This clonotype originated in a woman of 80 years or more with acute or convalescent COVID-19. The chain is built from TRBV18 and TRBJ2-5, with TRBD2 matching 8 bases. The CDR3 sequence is CASSAASGLAEQETQYF. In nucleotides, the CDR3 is TGTGCCAGCTCAGCGGCATCAGGACTAGCAGAACAAGAGACCCAGTACTTC.